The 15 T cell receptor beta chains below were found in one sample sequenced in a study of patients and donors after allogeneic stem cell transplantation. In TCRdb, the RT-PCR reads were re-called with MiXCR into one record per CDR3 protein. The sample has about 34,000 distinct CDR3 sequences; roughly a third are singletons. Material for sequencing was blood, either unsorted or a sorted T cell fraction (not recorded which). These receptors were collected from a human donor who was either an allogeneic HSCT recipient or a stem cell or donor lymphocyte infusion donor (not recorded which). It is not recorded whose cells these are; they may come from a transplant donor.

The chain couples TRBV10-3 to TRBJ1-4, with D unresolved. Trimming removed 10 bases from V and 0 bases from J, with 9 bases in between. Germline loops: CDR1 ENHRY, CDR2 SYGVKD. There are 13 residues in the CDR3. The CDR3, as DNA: TGTGCCACGGCGGGGACAACTAATGAAAAACTGTTTTTT. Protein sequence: CATAGTTNEKLFF.

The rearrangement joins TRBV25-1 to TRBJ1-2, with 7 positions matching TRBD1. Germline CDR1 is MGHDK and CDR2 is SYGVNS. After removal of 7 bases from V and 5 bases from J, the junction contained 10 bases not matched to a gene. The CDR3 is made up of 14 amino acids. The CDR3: CASMRQGGGYGYTF. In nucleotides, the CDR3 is TGTGCCAGCATGAGACAGGGAGGGGGATATGGCTACACCTTC.

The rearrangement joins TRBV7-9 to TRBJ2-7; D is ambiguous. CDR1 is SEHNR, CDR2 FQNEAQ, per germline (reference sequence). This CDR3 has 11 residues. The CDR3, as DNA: TGTGCGAGCCAGGCATCCTACGAGCAGTACGTC. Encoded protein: CASQASYEQYV.

The CDR3 nucleotides are TGCAGTGCTTTTGGACCCCCCGGGGAGCTGTTTTTT. Translating gives CSAFGPPGELFF. The chain uses TRBV20-1 and TRBJ2-2; no reliable D call. Per the germline V gene, CDR1 is DFQATT and CDR2 is SNEGSKA (reference sequence). The germline V and J ends were trimmed by 5 bases and 6 bases, with 10 bases remaining between them. The CDR3 spans 12 residues.

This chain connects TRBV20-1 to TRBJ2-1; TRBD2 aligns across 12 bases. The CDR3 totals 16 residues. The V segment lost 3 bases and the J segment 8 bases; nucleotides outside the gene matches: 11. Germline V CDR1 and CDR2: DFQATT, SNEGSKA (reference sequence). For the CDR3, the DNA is TGCAGTGCTAGGGGACTAGCGGGTTCGCTAGGGGATGAGCAGTTCTTC. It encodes CSARGLAGSLGDEQFF.

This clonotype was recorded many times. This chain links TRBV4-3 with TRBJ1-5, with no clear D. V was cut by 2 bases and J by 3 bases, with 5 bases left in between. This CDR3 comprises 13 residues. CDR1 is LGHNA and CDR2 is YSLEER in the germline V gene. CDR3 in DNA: TGCGCCAGCAGCCAACAGTACAATCAGCCCCAGCATTTT. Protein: CASSQQYNQPQHF.

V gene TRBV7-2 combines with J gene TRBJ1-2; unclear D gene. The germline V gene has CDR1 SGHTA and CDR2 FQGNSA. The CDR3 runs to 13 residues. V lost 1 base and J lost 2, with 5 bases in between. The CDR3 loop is CASSLVKNYGYTF. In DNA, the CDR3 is TGTGCCAGCAGCTTAGTCAAGAACTATGGCTACACCTTC.

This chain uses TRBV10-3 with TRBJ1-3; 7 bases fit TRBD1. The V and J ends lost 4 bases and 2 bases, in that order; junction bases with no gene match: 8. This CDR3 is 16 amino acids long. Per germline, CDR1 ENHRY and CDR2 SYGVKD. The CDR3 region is CAISVQGDIPGNTIYF. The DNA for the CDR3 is TGTGCCATCAGTGTCCAGGGGGATATTCCTGGAAACACCATATATTTT.

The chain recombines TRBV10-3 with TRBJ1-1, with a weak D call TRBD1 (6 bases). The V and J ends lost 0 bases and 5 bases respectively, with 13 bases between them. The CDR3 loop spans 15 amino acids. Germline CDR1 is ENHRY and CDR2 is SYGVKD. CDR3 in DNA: TGTGCCATCAGTGAGTCCCGGACAGTACGAACTGAAGCTTTCTTT. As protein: CAISESRTVRTEAFF.

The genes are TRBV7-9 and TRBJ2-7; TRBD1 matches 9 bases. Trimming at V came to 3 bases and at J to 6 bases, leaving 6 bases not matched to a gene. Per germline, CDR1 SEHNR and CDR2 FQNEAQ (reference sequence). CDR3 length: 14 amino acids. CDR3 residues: CASSFRDRESEQYV. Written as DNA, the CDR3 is TGTGCCAGCAGCTTCCGGGACAGGGAATCCGAGCAGTACGTC.

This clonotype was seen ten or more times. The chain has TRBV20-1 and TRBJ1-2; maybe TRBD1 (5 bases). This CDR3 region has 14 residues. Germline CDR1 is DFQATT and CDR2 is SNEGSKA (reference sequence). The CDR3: CTASGTGTNYGYTF. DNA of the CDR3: TGCACTGCATCCGGGACGGGGACTAACTATGGCTACACCTTC.

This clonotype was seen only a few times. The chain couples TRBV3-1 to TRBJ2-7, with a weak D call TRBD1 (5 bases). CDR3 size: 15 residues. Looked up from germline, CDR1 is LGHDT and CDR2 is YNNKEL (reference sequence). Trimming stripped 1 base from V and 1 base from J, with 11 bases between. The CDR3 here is CASSQGPDSSYEQYV. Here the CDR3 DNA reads TGTGCCAGCAGCCAAGGGCCCGACAGTTCCTACGAGCAGTACGTC.

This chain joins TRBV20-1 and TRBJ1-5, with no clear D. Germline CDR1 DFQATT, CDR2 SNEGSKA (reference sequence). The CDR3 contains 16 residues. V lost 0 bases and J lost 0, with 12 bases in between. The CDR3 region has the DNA TGCAGTGCTAGAGATCACACAGAATATAGCAATCAGCCCCAGCATTTT. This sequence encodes CSARDHTEYSNQPQHF.

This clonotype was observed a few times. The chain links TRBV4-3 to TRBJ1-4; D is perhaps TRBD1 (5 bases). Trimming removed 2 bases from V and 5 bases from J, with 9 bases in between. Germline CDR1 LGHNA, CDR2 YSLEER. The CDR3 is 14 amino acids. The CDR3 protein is CASSQLPGNEKLFF. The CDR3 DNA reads TGCGCCAGCAGCCAACTACCAGGGAATGAAAAACTGTTTTTT.

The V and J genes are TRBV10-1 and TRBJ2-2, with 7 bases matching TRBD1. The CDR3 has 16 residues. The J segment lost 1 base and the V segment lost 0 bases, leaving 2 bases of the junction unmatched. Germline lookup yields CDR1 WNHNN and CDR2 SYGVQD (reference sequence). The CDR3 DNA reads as TGCGCCAGCAGTGAGTCTAACAGGGGGAACACCGGGGAGCTGTTTTTT. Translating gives CASSESNRGNTGELFF.